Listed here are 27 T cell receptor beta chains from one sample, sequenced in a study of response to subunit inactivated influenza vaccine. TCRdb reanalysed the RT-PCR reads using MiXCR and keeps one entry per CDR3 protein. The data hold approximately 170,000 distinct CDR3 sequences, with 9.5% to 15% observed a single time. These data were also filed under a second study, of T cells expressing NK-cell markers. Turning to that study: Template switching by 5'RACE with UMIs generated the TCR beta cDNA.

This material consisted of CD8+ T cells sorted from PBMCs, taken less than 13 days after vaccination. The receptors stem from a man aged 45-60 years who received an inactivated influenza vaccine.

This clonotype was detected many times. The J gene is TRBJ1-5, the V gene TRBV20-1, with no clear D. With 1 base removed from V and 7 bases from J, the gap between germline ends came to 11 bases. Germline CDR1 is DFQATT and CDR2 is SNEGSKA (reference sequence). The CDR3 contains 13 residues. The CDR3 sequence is CSARVSEEQPQHF. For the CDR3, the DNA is TGCAGTGCTAGAGTTTCAGAGGAACAGCCCCAGCATTTT.

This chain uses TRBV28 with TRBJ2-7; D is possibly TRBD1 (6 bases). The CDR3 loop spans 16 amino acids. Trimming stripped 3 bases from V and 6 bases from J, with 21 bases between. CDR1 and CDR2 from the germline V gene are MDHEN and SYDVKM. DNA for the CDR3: TGTGCCAGCAGTTTTGGTCCGGGACAACTGTCACCCGAGCAGTACTTC. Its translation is CASSFGPGQLSPEQYF.

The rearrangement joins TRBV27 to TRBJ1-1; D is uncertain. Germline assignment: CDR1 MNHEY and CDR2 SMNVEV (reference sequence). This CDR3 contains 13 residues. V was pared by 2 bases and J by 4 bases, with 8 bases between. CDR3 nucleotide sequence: TGTGCCAGCAGTTTAACGTTCCCCACTGAAGCTTTCTTT. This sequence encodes CASSLTFPTEAFF.

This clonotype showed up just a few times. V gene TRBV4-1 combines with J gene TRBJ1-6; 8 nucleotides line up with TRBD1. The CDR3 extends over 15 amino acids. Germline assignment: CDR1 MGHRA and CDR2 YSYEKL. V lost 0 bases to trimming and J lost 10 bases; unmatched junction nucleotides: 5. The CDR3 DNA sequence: TGCGCCAGCAGCCAAGAGACAGGGGTAGGCTCACCCCTCCACTTT. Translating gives CASSQETGVGSPLHF.

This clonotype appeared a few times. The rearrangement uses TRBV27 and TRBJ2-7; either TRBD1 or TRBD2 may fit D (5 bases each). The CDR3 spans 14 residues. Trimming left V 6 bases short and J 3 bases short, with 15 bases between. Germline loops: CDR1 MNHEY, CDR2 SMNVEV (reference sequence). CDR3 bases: TGTGCCAGCAGCCTAGAGGGACGGTACTACGAGCAGTACTTC. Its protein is CASSLEGRYYEQYF.

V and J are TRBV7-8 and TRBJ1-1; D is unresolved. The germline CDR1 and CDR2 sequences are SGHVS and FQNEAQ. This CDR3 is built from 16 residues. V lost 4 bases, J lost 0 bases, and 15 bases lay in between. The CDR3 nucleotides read TGTGCCAGCAGCTCTACCGGGCCAAACATGAACACTGAAGCTTTCTTT. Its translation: CASSSTGPNMNTEAFF.

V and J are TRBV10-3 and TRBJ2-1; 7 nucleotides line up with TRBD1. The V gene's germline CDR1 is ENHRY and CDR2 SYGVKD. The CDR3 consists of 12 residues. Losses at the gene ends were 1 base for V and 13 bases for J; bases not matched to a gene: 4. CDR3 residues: CAISEFDRDQFF. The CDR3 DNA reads TGTGCCATCAGTGAGTTCGACAGGGATCAGTTCTTC.

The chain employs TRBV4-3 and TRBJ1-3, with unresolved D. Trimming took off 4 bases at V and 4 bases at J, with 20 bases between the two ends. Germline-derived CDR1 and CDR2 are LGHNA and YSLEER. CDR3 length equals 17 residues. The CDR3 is CASSPLGEPLKGNTIYF. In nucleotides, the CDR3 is TGCGCCAGCAGCCCTTTAGGAGAGCCCCTCAAAGGAAACACCATATATTTT.

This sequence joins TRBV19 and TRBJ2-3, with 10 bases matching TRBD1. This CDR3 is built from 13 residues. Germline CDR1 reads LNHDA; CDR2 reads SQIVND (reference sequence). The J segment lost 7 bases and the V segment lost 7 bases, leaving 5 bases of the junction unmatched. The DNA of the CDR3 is TGTGCCAGTATGGGACAGGGGAGAAATACGCAGTATTTT. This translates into CASMGQGRNTQYF.

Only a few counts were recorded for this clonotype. CDR3 coding DNA: TGCGCCAGCAGCCCCCCGGGGCTGGTCTATGGCTACACCTTC. This gives the protein CASSPPGLVYGYTF. The chain uses TRBV5-1 and TRBJ1-2, with D tentatively TRBD1 (5 bases). The V end was cut by 4 bases, the J end by 4 bases, with 14 bases between. This CDR3 comprises 14 residues. In germline, CDR1 is SGHRS, CDR2 YFSETQ.

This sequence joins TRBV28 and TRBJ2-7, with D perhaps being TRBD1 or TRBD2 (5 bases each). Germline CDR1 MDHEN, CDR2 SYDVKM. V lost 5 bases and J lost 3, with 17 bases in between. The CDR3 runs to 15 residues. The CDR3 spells CASSDGTPGYYEQYF. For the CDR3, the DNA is TGTGCCAGCAGTGACGGGACGCCGGGGTACTACGAGCAGTACTTC. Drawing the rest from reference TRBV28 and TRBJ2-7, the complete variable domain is DVKVTQSSRYLVKRTGEKVFLECVQDMDHENMFWYRQDPGLGLRLIYFSYDVKMKEKGDIPEGYSVSREKKERFSLILESASTNQTSMYLCASSDGTPGYYEQYFGPGTRLTVT.

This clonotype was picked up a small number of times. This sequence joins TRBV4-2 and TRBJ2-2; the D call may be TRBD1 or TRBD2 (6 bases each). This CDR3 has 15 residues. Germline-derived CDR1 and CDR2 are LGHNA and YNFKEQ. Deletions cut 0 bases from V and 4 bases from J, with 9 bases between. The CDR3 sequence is CASSQEQGGTGELFF. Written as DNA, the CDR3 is TGTGCCAGCAGCCAAGAACAGGGAGGCACCGGGGAGCTGTTTTTT.

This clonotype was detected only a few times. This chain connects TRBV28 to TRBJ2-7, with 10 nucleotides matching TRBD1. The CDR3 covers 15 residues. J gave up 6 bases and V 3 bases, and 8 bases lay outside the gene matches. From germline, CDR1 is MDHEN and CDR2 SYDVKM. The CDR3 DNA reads TGTGCCAGCAGTTTGTGGAGACAGGGGGCTTCCGAGCAGTACTTC. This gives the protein CASSLWRQGASEQYF.

This CDR3 is CASSVGYGVEQYF. Written as DNA, the CDR3 is TGCGCCAGCTCCGTCGGTTACGGGGTGGAGCAGTACTTC. The chain is built from TRBV10-1 and TRBJ2-7; D may be TRBD2 (5 bases). Germline loops: CDR1 WNHNN, CDR2 SYGVQD (reference sequence). CDR3 length: 13 residues. The V and J ends lost 8 bases and 7 bases respectively, with 18 bases between them.

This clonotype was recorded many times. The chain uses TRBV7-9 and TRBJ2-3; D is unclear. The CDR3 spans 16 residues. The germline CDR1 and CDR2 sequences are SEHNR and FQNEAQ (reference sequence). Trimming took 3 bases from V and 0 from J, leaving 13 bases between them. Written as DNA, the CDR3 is TGTGCCAGCAGCTTTCTGGTAACTACTAGCACAGATACGCAGTATTTT. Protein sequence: CASSFLVTTSTDTQYF.

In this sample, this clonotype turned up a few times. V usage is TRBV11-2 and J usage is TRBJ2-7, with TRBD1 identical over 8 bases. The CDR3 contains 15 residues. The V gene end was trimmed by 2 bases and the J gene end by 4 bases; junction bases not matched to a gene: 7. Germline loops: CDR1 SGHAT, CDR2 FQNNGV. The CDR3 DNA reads TGTGCCAGCAGCTTACCACAGGGGGGTTCTTACGAGCAGTACTTC. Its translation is CASSLPQGGSYEQYF.

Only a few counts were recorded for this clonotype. The CDR3 DNA reads TGTGCCAGCAGTTTATGGGGCAGGGGGAGCAATCAGCCCCAGCATTTT. Its translation: CASSLWGRGSNQPQHF. The rearrangement joins TRBV12-3 or TRBV12-4 to TRBJ1-5, with TRBD1 identical over 7 bases. V trimming: 2 bases; J trimming: 1 base; junction bases outside the gene matches: 5. The CDR3 contains 16 residues.

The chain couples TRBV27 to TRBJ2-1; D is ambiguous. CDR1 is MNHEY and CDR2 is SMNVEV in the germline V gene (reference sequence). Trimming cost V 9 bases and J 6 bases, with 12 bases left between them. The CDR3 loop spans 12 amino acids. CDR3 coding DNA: TGTGCCAGGAGGTTATCGTTCAATGAGCAGTTCTTC. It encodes CARRLSFNEQFF.

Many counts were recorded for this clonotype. As DNA, the CDR3 is TGTGCCACCAGCTCCGGCAGGGGGCTCACCTACGAGCAGTACTTC. This codes for CATSSGRGLTYEQYF. The V call is TRBV15, the J call TRBJ2-7; 8 bases agree with TRBD1. V shed 5 bases and J 2 bases; nucleotides not matched to a gene: 8. The V gene's germline CDR1 is LNHNV and CDR2 YYDKDF (reference sequence). The CDR3 has 15 amino acids.

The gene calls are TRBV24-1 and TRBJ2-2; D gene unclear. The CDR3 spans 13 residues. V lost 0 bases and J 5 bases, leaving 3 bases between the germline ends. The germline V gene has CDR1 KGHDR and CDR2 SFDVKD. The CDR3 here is CATSDLQTGELFF. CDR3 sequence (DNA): TGTGCCACCAGTGATTTGCAAACCGGGGAGCTGTTTTTT.

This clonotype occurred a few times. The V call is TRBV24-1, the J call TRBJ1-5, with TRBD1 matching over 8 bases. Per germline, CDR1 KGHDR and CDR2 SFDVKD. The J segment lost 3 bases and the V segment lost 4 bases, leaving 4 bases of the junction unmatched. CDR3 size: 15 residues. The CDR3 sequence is CATSDRDRNNQPQHF. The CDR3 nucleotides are TGTGCCACCAGTGACAGGGACAGGAACAATCAGCCCCAGCATTTT.

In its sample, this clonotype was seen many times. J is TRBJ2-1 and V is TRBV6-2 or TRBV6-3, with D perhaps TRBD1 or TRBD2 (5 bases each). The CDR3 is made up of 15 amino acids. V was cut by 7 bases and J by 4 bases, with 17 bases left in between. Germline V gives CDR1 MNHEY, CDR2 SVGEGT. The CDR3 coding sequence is TGTGCCAGCACCCCAATTGGGGGAGAGTACAATGAGCAGTTCTTC. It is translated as CASTPIGGEYNEQFF.

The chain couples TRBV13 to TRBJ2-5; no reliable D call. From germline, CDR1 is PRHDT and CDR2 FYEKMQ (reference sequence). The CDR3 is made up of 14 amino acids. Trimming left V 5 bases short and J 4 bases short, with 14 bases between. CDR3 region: CASSTRMSLETQYF. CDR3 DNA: TGTGCCAGCAGCACCCGGATGAGCCTAGAGACCCAGTACTTC.

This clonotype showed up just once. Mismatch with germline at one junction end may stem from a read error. Here the CDR3 DNA reads TGCGCCAGCAGCCAAGATTTGGCGGGTCTATCCTACAATGAGCAGCTCTTC. Amino acid sequence: CASSQDLAGLSYNEQLF. This chain links TRBV4-3 with TRBJ2-1; tentatively, D is TRBD2 (5 bases). The CDR3 is 17 residues long. CDR1 and CDR2 from the germline V gene are LGHNA and YSLEER.

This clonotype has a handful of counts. CDR3 coding DNA: TGTGCCTGGATGTACCCGGGGGGAGCTTTCTTT. Encoded protein: CAWMYPGGAFF. This rearrangement joins TRBV30 to TRBJ1-1; D may be TRBD1 (5 bases). Germline values: CDR1 GTSNPN, CDR2 SVGIG (reference sequence). V gave up 4 bases and J gave up 10 bases, with 13 bases separating them. CDR3 size: 11 residues.

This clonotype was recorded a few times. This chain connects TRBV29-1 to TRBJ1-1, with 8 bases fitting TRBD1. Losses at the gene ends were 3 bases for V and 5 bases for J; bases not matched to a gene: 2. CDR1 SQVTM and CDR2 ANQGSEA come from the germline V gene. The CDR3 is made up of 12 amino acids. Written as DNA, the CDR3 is TGCAGCGTTGAGACAGGGGTAACTGAAGCTTTCTTT. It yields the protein CSVETGVTEAFF.

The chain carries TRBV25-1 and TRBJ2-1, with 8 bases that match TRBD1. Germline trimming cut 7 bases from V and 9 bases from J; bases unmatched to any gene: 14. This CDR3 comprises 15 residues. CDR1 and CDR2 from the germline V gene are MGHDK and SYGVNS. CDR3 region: CASTWDRSKEGEQFF. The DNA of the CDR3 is TGTGCCAGCACCTGGGACAGGTCAAAGGAGGGTGAGCAGTTCTTC.